This TCR beta chain was sequenced in a study of T cell responses to AZD1222 COVID-19 vaccine (dated by TCRdb to the early 2020s). A note on the overall study: A total of 230 to 250 trial participants underwent TCR sequencing, of whom approximately 210 received two doses of AZD1222 and some 25 received two doses of the MenACWY control vaccine. Trial participants were enrolled into age subgroups of 18-55, 56-69 and 70-plus years, which contained 148, 28 and 57 TCR-sequenced participants, respectively.

The CDR3 regions of human TCRbeta chains were subjected to immunosequencing. In the paper's pipeline: Repertoire TCRs were matched against a reference library of SARS-CoV-2-specific TCRs generated with the MIRA antigen-specificity platform. Breadth was defined as the fraction of unique TCRs that were SARS-CoV-2-associated. Depth was defined as the fraction of total T cells that were SARS-CoV-2-associated. Using the MIRA data, each spike-specific TCR was assigned both to the spike region to which the TCR was reactive and to a CD4 or CD8 class. Log10-transformed breadth and depth values were compared by one-way ANOVA with Sidak's multiple comparisons tests. Drawn from immuneACCESS, this table holds only the in-frame rearrangements with V and J called that TCRdb kept. Clones are partly lost; checked studies trace under half to an unresolved V gene and leave the rest unexplained. V, J and clone size are taken as reported in that table, and D and trimming were inferred from the DNA itself. The sample profile shows 100,000 to 150,000 clones; roughly 93% of them were found once. Together, the top ten hold roughly 0.98% of the sample.

CDR1 and CDR2, looked up from the germline V gene, are SGHRS and YFSETQ. From cysteine to phenylalanine, the CDR3 is 15 amino acids long. Only the CDR3 DNA is retained, 45 bases long and in frame from the first base. The junction carries 13 bases between V and J, which are trimmed by 2 bases and 4 bases respectively. The intended sense of this specimen's time point label: about 28 days (+/-7) after the second vaccine dose. AZD1222 recipients with second doses at about 4 weeks or about 12 weeks were pooled, because spike-specific TCR depth and breadth did not differ between schedules. The vaccinee samples were drawn from two UK trials, COV001 and COV002, one of which was a single-blind randomized controlled phase 2/3 trial testing AZD1222 (ChAdOx1 nCoV-19) in healthy adults. For TCRbeta chain sequencing, PBMC samples from trial participants were taken at day 0 and at day 28 after the second dose.

What the research found in general, with its limitations: Nearly half of unique spike-specific TCRs reportedly recognized epitopes outside regions mutated in the B.1.351 and B.1.1.7 variants. No day 14 peak-response samples were available, so repertoires were characterized only after the peak T cell response. CD4 TCRs associated with the vaccine covered the entire spike protein, and the dominant responses were in regions 160-218 and 743-854. Spike-specific TCR breadth and depth rose significantly after two AZD1222 doses compared with day 0 and with MenACWY recipients. Conclusions about previously exposed vaccinees are limited, since just 6 or 7 AZD1222 recipients were seropositive for SARS-CoV-2 at baseline. Participants were mostly white British, with more females than males. The authors suggested clonal diversity may have been underestimated. In the small 56-69-year group, the increase in depth fell short of significance, most likely because of low power.

As for this clone: Its antigen is still unknown. One base away there is no much larger clone; base qualities are not given.

Source: peripheral blood, taken 28 days after the second AZD1222 dose. The receptor was isolated from an adult who received the AZD1222 COVID-19 vaccine. The chain couples TRBV5-1 to TRBJ2-1, and possibly TRBD1, on 6 matching bases. The CDR3 region has the sequence CASSLQGRLYNEQFF. In nucleotide form, the sequence is TGCGCCAGCAGCTTACAGGGCCGCCTTTACAATGAGCAGTTCTTC.